This entry lists 9 T cell receptor beta chains sequenced from one sample in a study of lymphopenia after photon versus proton radiotherapy. Data came from immunoSEQ multiplex PCR; TCRdb stores just in-frame clones and leaves some out. The table includes roughly 49,000 clones, roughly nine tenths detected once. Sequencing used peripheral blood, obtained from a patient treated with photon-based radiotherapy. The receptors stem from a woman aged 35 to 49 with cholangiocarcinoma.

The chain has TRBV6-6 and TRBJ1-5; perhaps TRBD1 as D (6 bases). From germline, CDR1 is MNHNY and CDR2 SVGAGI (reference sequence). The CDR3 is 15 residues long. Trimming removed 5 bases at V and 4 bases at J, with 15 bases between. The CDR3, as DNA: TGTGCCAGCAGTCTAACAGACAGGTTAAATCAGCCCCAGCATTTT. Protein: CASSLTDRLNQPQHF.

The V and J genes are TRBV5-4 and TRBJ1-5; D might be TRBD1 (6 bases). The CDR3 is 16 amino acids. Germline CDR1 reads SGHNT; CDR2 reads YYREEE (reference sequence). V dropped 0 bases and J dropped 0 bases, with 10 bases sitting between them. The CDR3 region is CASSLDGGGSNQPQHF. In DNA form, the CDR3 reads TGTGCCAGCAGCTTGGATGGAGGGGGTAGCAATCAGCCCCAGCATTTT.

This clone was counted once. The V call is TRBV28, the J call TRBJ1-1; 7 bases match TRBD1. Germline V gene data show CDR1 as MDHEN and CDR2 as SYDVKM. V lost 8 bases to trimming and J lost 1 base; unmatched junction nucleotides: 10. The CDR3 totals 15 residues. The CDR3 DNA reads as TGTGCCAGCTCAGAGTTCGGGGACAGGAACACTGAAGCTTTCTTT. This translates into CASSEFGDRNTEAFF.

The rearrangement joins TRBV11-2 to TRBJ1-2; D is perhaps TRBD1 (6 bases). Germline CDR1 is SGHAT and CDR2 is FQNNGV. The V end lost 3 bases, the J end lost 7 bases, and 15 bases lay between the germline ends. CDR3 length: 14 residues. CDR3 nucleotides: TGTGCCAGCAGCTTCAAGAGGGGGGACGCTGGCTACACCTTC. Translating gives CASSFKRGDAGYTF.

On this clone: The sample holds other DNA sequences that translate to the same CDR3. This chain connects TRBV29-1 to TRBJ1-1; D unclear. The length of the CDR3 is 13 residues. Germline V gene sequence: CDR1 SQVTM, CDR2 ANQGSEA. Between the trimmed V and J ends, which lost 5 bases and 2 bases, there was a span of 12 bases. The CDR3 DNA sequence: TGCAGCGTTCGGACCTCGGCAAACACTGAAGCTTTCTTT. It translates to CSVRTSANTEAFF. Filled out from reference TRBV29-1 and TRBJ1-1, the complete variable domain reads SAVISQKPSRDICQRGTSLTIQCQVDSQVTMMFWYRQQPGQSLTLIATANQGSEATYESGFVIDKFPISRPNLTFSTLTVSNMSPEDSSIYLCSVRTSANTEAFFGQGTRLTVV.

This chain links TRBV5-5 with TRBJ1-2, with a weak D call TRBD1 (6 bases). The CDR3 sequence is 13 residues long. The germline V gene encodes CDR1 SGHKS and CDR2 YYEKEE (reference sequence). The V end lost 1 base, the J end lost 4 bases, and 8 bases lay between the germline ends. The CDR3: CASSLRGSYGYTF. In nucleotides, the CDR3 is TGTGCCAGCAGCTTGAGGGGGAGCTATGGCTACACCTTC.

V and J are TRBV4-1 and TRBJ2-1; 8 bases are shared with TRBD2. Trimming took 1 base from V and 2 from J; bases not matched to a gene: 4. Germline values: CDR1 MGHRA, CDR2 YSYEKL. This CDR3 is built from 16 residues. CDR3 residues: CASSQAPSGPYNEQFF. The CDR3 DNA reads TGCGCCAGCAGCCAAGCCCCTAGCGGGCCCTACAATGAGCAGTTCTTC.

The gene calls are TRBV10-3 and TRBJ2-2; TRBD2 matches 13 bases. The V segment lost 3 bases and the J segment 9 bases; nucleotides outside the gene matches: 10. Germline V lookup: CDR1 ENHRY, CDR2 SYGVKD. This CDR3 spans 17 amino acids. The CDR3 DNA reads as TGTGCCATCAGTGACACCGGGACTAGCGGGGAGGTATGGGAGCTGTTTTTT. Amino acids: CAISDTGTSGEVWELFF.

The rearrangement joins TRBV9 to TRBJ1-1; no reliable D call. V lost 3 bases, J lost 2 bases, and 11 bases lay in between. CDR1 and CDR2 from the germline V gene are SGDLS and YYNGEE. The CDR3 loop spans 14 amino acids. The CDR3 DNA reads as TGTGCCAGCAGCGCCCCCTCTTTTAACACTGAAGCTTTCTTT. The encoded protein is CASSAPSFNTEAFF.